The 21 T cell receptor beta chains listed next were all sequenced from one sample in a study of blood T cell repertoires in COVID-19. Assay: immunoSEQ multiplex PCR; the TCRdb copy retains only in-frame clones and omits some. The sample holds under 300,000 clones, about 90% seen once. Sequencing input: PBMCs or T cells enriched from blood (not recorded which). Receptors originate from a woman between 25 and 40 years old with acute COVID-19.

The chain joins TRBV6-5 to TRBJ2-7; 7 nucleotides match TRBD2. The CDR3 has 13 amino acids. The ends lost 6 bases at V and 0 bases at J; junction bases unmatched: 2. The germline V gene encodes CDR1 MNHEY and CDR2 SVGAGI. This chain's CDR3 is CASRGGISYEQYF. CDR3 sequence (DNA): TGTGCCAGCAGGGGAGGGATCTCCTACGAGCAGTACTTC.

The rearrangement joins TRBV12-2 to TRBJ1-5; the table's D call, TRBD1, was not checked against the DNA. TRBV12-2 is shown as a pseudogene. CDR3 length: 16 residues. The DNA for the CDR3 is TGTGCAAGTCGCTTACCCCCACAGGGAGATTATCAGCCCCAGCATTTT. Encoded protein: CASRLPPQGDYQPQHF.

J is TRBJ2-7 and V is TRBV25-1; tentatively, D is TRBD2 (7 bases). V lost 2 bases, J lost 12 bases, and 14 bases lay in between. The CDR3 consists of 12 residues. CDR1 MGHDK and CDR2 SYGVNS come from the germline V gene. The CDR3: CASSEPRGAMYF. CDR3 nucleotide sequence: TGTGCCAGCAGTGAACCTCGGGGGGCTATGTACTTC.

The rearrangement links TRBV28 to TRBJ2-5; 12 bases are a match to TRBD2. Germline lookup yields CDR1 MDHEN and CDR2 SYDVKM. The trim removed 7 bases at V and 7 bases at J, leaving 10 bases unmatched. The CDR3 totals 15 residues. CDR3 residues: CASTPGLAGSGTQYF. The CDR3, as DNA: TGTGCCAGCACTCCAGGACTAGCGGGGTCGGGGACCCAGTACTTC.

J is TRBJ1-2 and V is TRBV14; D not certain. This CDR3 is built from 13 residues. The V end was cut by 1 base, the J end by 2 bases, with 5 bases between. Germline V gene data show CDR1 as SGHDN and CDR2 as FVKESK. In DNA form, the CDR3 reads TGTGCCAGCAGCCAAGGGCAGAACTATGGCTACACCTTC. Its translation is CASSQGQNYGYTF.

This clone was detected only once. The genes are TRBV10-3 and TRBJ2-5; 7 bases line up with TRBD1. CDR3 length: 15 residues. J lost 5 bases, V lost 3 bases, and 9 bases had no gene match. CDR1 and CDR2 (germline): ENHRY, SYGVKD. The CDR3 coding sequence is TGTGCCATCAGTGAACGACAGGGAAGTGGGGAGACCCAGTACTTC. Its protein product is CAISERQGSGETQYF.

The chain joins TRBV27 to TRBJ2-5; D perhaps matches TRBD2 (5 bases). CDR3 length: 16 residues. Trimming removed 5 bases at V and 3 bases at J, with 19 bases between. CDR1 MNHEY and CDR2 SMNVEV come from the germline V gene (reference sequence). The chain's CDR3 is CASSPSILVFKETQYF. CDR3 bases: TGTGCCAGCAGTCCATCTATACTAGTTTTCAAAGAGACCCAGTACTTC.

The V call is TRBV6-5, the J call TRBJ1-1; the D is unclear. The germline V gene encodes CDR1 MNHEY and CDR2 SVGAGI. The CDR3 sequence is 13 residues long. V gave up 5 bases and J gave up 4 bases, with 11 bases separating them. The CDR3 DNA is TGTGCCAGCAGTATGGTTGGAGGCACTGAAGCTTTCTTT. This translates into CASSMVGGTEAFF.

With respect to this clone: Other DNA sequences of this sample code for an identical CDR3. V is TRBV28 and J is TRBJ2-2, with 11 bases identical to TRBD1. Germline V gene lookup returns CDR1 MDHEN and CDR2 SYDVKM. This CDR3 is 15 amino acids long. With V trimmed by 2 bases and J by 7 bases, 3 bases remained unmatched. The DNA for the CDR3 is TGTGCCAGCAGTTTACCGGGACAGGGGGGCGGGGAGCTGTTTTTT. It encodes CASSLPGQGGGELFF. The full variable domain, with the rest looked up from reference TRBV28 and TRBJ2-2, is DVKVTQSSRYLVKRTGEKVFLECVQDMDHENMFWYRQDPGLGLRLIYFSYDVKMKEKGDIPEGYSVSREKKERFSLILESASTNQTSMYLCASSLPGQGGGELFFGEGSRLTVL.

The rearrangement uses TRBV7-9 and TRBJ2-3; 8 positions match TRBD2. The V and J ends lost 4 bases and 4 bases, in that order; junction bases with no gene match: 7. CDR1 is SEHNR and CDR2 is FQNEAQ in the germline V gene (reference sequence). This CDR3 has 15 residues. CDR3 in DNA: TGTGCCAGCAGCTCCGGGACTAGTTTTGCAGATACGCAGTATTTT. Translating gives CASSSGTSFADTQYF.

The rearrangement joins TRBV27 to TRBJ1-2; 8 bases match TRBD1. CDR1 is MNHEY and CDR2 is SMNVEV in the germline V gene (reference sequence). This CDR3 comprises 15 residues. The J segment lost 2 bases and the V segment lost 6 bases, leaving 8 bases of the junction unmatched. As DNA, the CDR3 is TGTGCCAGCAGGGCCATCCGGGACAGGAACTATGGCTACACCTTC. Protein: CASRAIRDRNYGYTF.

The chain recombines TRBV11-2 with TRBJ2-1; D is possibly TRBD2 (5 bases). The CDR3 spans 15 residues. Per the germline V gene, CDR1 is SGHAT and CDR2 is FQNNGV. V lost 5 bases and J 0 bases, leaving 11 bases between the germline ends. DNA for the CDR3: TGTGCCAGCAGCCTAGGAGGTGTCTCCTACAATGAGCAGTTCTTC. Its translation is CASSLGGVSYNEQFF.

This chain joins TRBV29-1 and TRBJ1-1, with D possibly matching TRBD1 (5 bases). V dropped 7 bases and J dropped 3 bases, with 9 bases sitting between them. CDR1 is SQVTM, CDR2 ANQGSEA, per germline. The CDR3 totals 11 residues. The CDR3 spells CSGGLYTEAFF. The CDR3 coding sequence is TGCAGCGGGGGACTTTACACTGAAGCTTTCTTT.

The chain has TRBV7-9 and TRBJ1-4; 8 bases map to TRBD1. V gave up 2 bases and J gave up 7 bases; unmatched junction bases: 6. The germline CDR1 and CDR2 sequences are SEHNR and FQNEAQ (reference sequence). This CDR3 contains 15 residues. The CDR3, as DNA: TGTGCCAGCAGCTTAAATCGGCAGGGGGCTGAAAAACTGTTTTTT. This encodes CASSLNRQGAEKLFF. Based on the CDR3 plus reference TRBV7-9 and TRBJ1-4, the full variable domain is DTGVSQNPRHKITKRGQNVTFRCDPISEHNRLYWYRQTLGQGPEFLTYFQNEAQLEKSRLLSDRFSAERPKGSFSTLEIQRTEQGDSAMYLCASSLNRQGAEKLFFGSGTQLSVL.

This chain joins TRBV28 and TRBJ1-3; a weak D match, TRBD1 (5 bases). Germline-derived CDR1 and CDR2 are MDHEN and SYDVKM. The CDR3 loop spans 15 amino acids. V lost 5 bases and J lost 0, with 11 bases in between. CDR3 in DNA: TGTGCCAGCAGTCTAGCGACAGACTCTGGAAACACCATATATTTT. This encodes CASSLATDSGNTIYF.

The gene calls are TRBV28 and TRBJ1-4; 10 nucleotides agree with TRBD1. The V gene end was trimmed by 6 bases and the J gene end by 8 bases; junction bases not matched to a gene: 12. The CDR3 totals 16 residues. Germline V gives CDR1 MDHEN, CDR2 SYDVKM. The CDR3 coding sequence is TGTGCCAGCAGCCAAACTGGACAGGGGGGGAGGGAAAAACTGTTTTTT. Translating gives CASSQTGQGGREKLFF.

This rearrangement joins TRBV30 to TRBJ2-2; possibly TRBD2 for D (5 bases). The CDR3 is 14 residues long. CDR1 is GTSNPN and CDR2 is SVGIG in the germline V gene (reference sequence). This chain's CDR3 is CACRTQGNTGELFF. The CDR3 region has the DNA TGTGCTTGCCGGACTCAAGGGAACACCGGGGAGCTGTTTTTT.

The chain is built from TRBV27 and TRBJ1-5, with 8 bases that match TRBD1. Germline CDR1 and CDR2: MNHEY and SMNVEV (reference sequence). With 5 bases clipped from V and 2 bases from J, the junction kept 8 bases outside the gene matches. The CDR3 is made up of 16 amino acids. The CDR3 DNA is TGTGCCAGCAGTACAACAGGGGGTATTCGCAATCAGCCCCAGCATTTT. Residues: CASSTTGGIRNQPQHF.

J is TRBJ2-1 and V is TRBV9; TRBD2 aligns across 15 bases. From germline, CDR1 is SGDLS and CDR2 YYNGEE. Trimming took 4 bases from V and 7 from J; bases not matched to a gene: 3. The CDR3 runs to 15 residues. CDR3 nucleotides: TGTGCCAGCAGCCTTGGACTAGCGGGGGGGAATGAGCAGTTCTTC. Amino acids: CASSLGLAGGNEQFF. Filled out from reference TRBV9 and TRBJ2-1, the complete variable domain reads DSGVTQTPKHLITATGQRVTLRCSPRSGDLSVYWYQQSLDQGLQFLIQYYNGEERAKGNILERFSAQQFPDLHSELNLSSLELGDSALYFCASSLGLAGGNEQFFGPGTRLTVL.

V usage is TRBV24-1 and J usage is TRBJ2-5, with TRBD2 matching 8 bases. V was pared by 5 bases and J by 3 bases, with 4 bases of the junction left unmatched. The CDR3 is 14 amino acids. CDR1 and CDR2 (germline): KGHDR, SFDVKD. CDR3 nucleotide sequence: TGTGCCACCAGTGCCCCAGCGGGGGAAGAGACCCAGTACTTC. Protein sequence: CATSAPAGEETQYF.

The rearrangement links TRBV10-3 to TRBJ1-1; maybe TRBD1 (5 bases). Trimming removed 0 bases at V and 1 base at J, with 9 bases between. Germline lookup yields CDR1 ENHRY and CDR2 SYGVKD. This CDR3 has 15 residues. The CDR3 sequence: CAISESQEGNTEAFF. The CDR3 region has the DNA TGTGCCATCAGTGAGTCACAGGAGGGGAACACTGAAGCTTTCTTT.